A selection of T cell receptor beta chains follows, all from one sample in a study of blood T cell repertoires in COVID-19. Generated by immunoSEQ multiplex PCR, the TCRdb table keeps only in-frame clones and is missing some. The data show about 130,000 clones, around 86% seen once. The sequencing input was peripheral blood. The origin of the receptors is a middle-aged man with active or convalescent COVID-19. The CDR3 runs from the conserved cysteine through the conserved F or W. The D gene is left open where the match is weak. Some rows mark clone size as missing; the rest say once, few, many or name a class of expanded clone.

CDR3nt: TGTGCCAGCAGTTACGTCGGACTACCTAACAATGAGCAGTTCTTC
CDR3aa: CASSYVGLPNNEQFF
len: 15
j_gene: TRBJ2-1
d_gene: .
abundance: .
v_gene: TRBV6-5

CDR3nt: TGTGCCAGCACCTTACGGGGACAGGAGGAGCAGTACTTC
CDR3aa: CASTLRGQEEQYF
len: 13
j_gene: TRBJ2-7
d_gene: TRBD1
abundance: .
v_gene: TRBV12-3/TRBV12-4

CDR3nt: TGTGCCAGTTCACAGGGGACCCAAGAGACCCAGTACTTC
CDR3aa: CASSQGTQETQYF
len: 13
j_gene: TRBJ2-5
d_gene: TRBD1
abundance: .
v_gene: TRBV7-2

CDR3nt: TGTGCCAGCAGCCCTCCGGGACTAGCGGGGGGCCAAGAGACCCAGTACTTC
CDR3aa: CASSPPGLAGGQETQYF
len: 17
j_gene: TRBJ2-5
d_gene: TRBD2
abundance: .
v_gene: TRBV7-2

CDR3nt: TGCGCCAGCAGCTCGGGACAGCCACACACTGAAGCTTTCTTT
CDR3aa: CASSSGQPHTEAFF
len: 14
j_gene: TRBJ1-1
d_gene: TRBD1
abundance: .
v_gene: TRBV5-1

CDR3nt: TGCGCCAGCAGCCCAGGGGGCTCAAGCTCCTACGAGCAGTACTTC
CDR3aa: CASSPGGSSSYEQYF
len: 15
j_gene: TRBJ2-7
d_gene: TRBD1
abundance: few
v_gene: TRBV5-1

CDR3nt: TGCGCCAGCAGCGCCGGGGACTATAATTCACCCCTCCACTTT
CDR3aa: CASSAGDYNSPLHF
len: 14
j_gene: TRBJ1-6
d_gene: .
abundance: few
v_gene: TRBV5-1

CDR3nt: TGTGCCAGCAGCCCAGGGAAGAGCGGGGGGCAAGATACGCAGTATTTT
CDR3aa: CASSPGKSGGQDTQYF
len: 16
j_gene: TRBJ2-3
d_gene: TRBD2
abundance: .
v_gene: TRBV7-3

CDR3nt: TGTGCCAGCCGGAGGGGGCTGGACACAGATACGCAGTATTTT
CDR3aa: CASRRGLDTDTQYF
len: 14
j_gene: TRBJ2-3
d_gene: .
abundance: .
v_gene: TRBV7-2

CDR3nt: TGTGCCAGCAGCCGGGGGAATGAGCAGTTCTTC
CDR3aa: CASSRGNEQFF
len: 11
j_gene: TRBJ2-1
d_gene: .
abundance: once
v_gene: TRBV7-3

CDR3nt: TGTGCCAGCAGCGCCGAGATCTTGGGAGGGGTGGGGATGAACACTGAAGCTTTCTTT
CDR3aa: CASSAEILGGVGMNTEAFF
len: 19
j_gene: TRBJ1-1
d_gene: .
abundance: .
v_gene: TRBV9

CDR3nt: TGTGCCAGCAGCTTTAACGAGCAGTACTTC
CDR3aa: CASSFNEQYF
len: 10
j_gene: TRBJ2-7
d_gene: .
abundance: once
v_gene: TRBV11-2

CDR3nt: TGTGCCAGCAGTTACTCTCAGGGGATGAACACTGAAGCTTTCTTT
CDR3aa: CASSYSQGMNTEAFF
len: 15
j_gene: TRBJ1-1
d_gene: .
abundance: .
v_gene: TRBV6-5

CDR3nt: TGTGCCAGCAACGGGGGGAGCACAGATACGCAGTATTTT
CDR3aa: CASNGGSTDTQYF
len: 13
j_gene: TRBJ2-3
d_gene: TRBD2
abundance: .
v_gene: TRBV6-5

CDR3nt: TGTGCCAGCAGCTTACTAGCGGGGCTTTTAGATACGCAGTATTTT
CDR3aa: CASSLLAGLLDTQYF
len: 15
j_gene: TRBJ2-3
d_gene: TRBD2
abundance: .
v_gene: TRBV14

CDR3nt: TGTGCCAGTAGTTCCAAGGACAGGGGGCATCAGCCCCAGCATTTT
CDR3aa: CASSSKDRGHQPQHF
len: 15
j_gene: TRBJ1-5
d_gene: TRBD1
abundance: .
v_gene: TRBV19

CDR3nt: TGCGCCAGCAGCCAAGGGACTAGCGGGGGGGCCAGGGAGACCCAGTACTTC
CDR3aa: CASSQGTSGGARETQYF
len: 17
j_gene: TRBJ2-5
d_gene: TRBD2
abundance: .
v_gene: TRBV4-1

CDR3nt: TGTGCCAGCAGCCAAGCCCAGGCGTATAATTCACCCCTCCACTTT
CDR3aa: CASSQAQAYNSPLHF
len: 15
j_gene: TRBJ1-6
d_gene: .
abundance: .
v_gene: TRBV3-1/TRBV3-2

CDR3nt: TGTGCCAGCAGCGTAGGGGACAGGAGATGGAACACTGAAGCTTTCTTT
CDR3aa: CASSVGDRRWNTEAFF
len: 16
j_gene: TRBJ1-1
d_gene: TRBD1
abundance: .
v_gene: TRBV9

CDR3nt: TGTGCCAGCAGTTTCGTAACCTACGAGCAGTACTTC
CDR3aa: CASSFVTYEQYF
len: 12
j_gene: TRBJ2-7
d_gene: .
abundance: .
v_gene: TRBV12-3/TRBV12-4

CDR3nt: TGTGCCAGCAGTTACGGGAGCAACCCTAGCACAGATACGCAGTATTTT
CDR3aa: CASSYGSNPSTDTQYF
len: 16
j_gene: TRBJ2-3
d_gene: .
abundance: once
v_gene: TRBV6-5

CDR3nt: TGTGCCAGCAGTGAACTATGGGAGTCGGGGACTGAAGCTTTCTTT
CDR3aa: CASSELWESGTEAFF
len: 15
j_gene: TRBJ1-1
d_gene: .
abundance: .
v_gene: TRBV25-1

CDR3nt: TGTGCCAGCAGCCCAGCAGGGATTGAACACACCGGGGAGCTGTTTTTT
CDR3aa: CASSPAGIEHTGELFF
len: 16
j_gene: TRBJ2-2
d_gene: .
abundance: .
v_gene: TRBV11-3

CDR3nt: TGTGCCATCAGTGACCGACAGCCGAACACTGAAGCTTTCTTT
CDR3aa: CAISDRQPNTEAFF
len: 14
j_gene: TRBJ1-1
d_gene: .
abundance: .
v_gene: TRBV10-3

CDR3nt: TGTGCCTGGCAAGGACAGGGTGCCTACGAGCAGTACTTC
CDR3aa: CAWQGQGAYEQYF
len: 13
j_gene: TRBJ2-7
d_gene: TRBD1
abundance: .
v_gene: TRBV30

CDR3nt: TGTGCCAGCAGGAACCCCGACTCCGGGTGGGACACCTTC
CDR3aa: CASRNPDSGWDTF
len: 13
j_gene: TRBJ1-2
d_gene: .
abundance: .
v_gene: TRBV28

CDR3nt: TGTGCCAGCAGCTTAGGGGAGATCGGAAAACAGCCCCAGCATTTT
CDR3aa: CASSLGEIGKQPQHF
len: 15
j_gene: TRBJ1-5
d_gene: .
abundance: .
v_gene: TRBV7-9

CDR3nt: TGCGCCAGCAGACAGGGGGCGAACACTGAAGCTTTCTTT
CDR3aa: CASRQGANTEAFF
len: 13
j_gene: TRBJ1-1
d_gene: TRBD1
abundance: .
v_gene: TRBV5-1

CDR3nt: TGCGCCAGCAGCATAGACAGAGTCTACGAGCAGTACTTC
CDR3aa: CASSIDRVYEQYF
len: 13
j_gene: TRBJ2-7
d_gene: .
abundance: .
v_gene: TRBV5-1

CDR3nt: TGTGCCAGCAGCGTAGGTCTTAGCGGGGGGGCCGGGGAGACCCAGTACTTC
CDR3aa: CASSVGLSGGAGETQYF
len: 17
j_gene: TRBJ2-5
d_gene: TRBD2
abundance: .
v_gene: TRBV9

CDR3nt: TGTGCCAGTAGTCAAACAGGGTACACTGAAGCTTTCTTT
CDR3aa: CASSQTGYTEAFF
len: 13
j_gene: TRBJ1-1
d_gene: .
abundance: .
v_gene: TRBV19

CDR3nt: TGCGCCAGCAGCTCCCTAGCGGGGGCCCAGAGCTCCTACAATGAGCAGTTCTTC
CDR3aa: CASSSLAGAQSSYNEQFF
len: 18
j_gene: TRBJ2-1
d_gene: TRBD2
abundance: .
v_gene: TRBV5-1

CDR3nt: TGTGCCACCCAGCTCCGGGGTAATGAAAAACTGTTTTTT
CDR3aa: CATQLRGNEKLFF
len: 13
j_gene: TRBJ1-4
d_gene: .
abundance: .
v_gene: TRBV25-1

CDR3nt: TGTGCCAGCAGCGGGCCCGCGGGGAGCTCTGGGGCCAACGTCCTGACTTTC
CDR3aa: CASSGPAGSSGANVLTF
len: 17
j_gene: TRBJ2-6
d_gene: .
abundance: .
v_gene: TRBV4-2

CDR3nt: TGTGCCAGCACTGGGCAGGAATATCAGCCCCAGCATTTT
CDR3aa: CASTGQEYQPQHF
len: 13
j_gene: TRBJ1-5
d_gene: .
abundance: .
v_gene: TRBV2

CDR3nt: TGTGCCAGTAGCAAGGCCCGGGACAACACCTATTCCTACGAGCAGTACTTC
CDR3aa: CASSKARDNTYSYEQYF
len: 17
j_gene: TRBJ2-7
d_gene: .
abundance: .
v_gene: TRBV19

CDR3nt: TGTGCCAGCAGTTACAAGGCAGGGCCCTACACCATATATTTT
CDR3aa: CASSYKAGPYTIYF
len: 14
j_gene: TRBJ1-3
d_gene: .
abundance: .
v_gene: TRBV6-5

CDR3nt: TGTGCCAGCAGCCAAGGGGGTCGGATGACAGTGGGCTACGAGCAGTACTTC
CDR3aa: CASSQGGRMTVGYEQYF
len: 17
j_gene: TRBJ2-7
d_gene: .
abundance: .
v_gene: TRBV14

CDR3nt: TGCAGTGCTAGTTCACCGGGACAGGGCTACAATGAGCAGTTCTTC
CDR3aa: CSASSPGQGYNEQFF
len: 15
j_gene: TRBJ2-1
d_gene: TRBD1
abundance: .
v_gene: TRBV20-1

CDR3nt: TGTGCCACGACGCGGGGGAACACTGAAGCTTTCTTT
CDR3aa: CATTRGNTEAFF
len: 12
j_gene: TRBJ1-1
d_gene: .
abundance: .
v_gene: TRBV6-5

CDR3nt: TGTGCCAGTAGGGTACTAGCGGGGGGATTAGGGAATGAGCAGTTCTTC
CDR3aa: CASRVLAGGLGNEQFF
len: 16
j_gene: TRBJ2-1
d_gene: TRBD2
abundance: .
v_gene: TRBV19

CDR3nt: TGTGCCAGCAGTTTCCGACAGGATAGCAATCAGCCCCAGCATTTT
CDR3aa: CASSFRQDSNQPQHF
len: 15
j_gene: TRBJ1-5
d_gene: .
abundance: .
v_gene: TRBV28

CDR3nt: TGTGCCAGCTCACCACCGGGACTAGCGGGGTATTTT
CDR3aa: CASSPPGLAGYF
len: 12
j_gene: TRBJ2-3
d_gene: TRBD2
abundance: .
v_gene: TRBV18

CDR3nt: TGTGCCAGTAGTATAGGGGCGCAAACCTATGGCTACACCTTC
CDR3aa: CASSIGAQTYGYTF
len: 14
j_gene: TRBJ1-2
d_gene: .
abundance: once
v_gene: TRBV19

CDR3nt: TGTGCCAGCAGTTTTAGCGGGGGGGCAGGTGGGGAGCTGTTTTTT
CDR3aa: CASSFSGGAGGELFF
len: 15
j_gene: TRBJ2-2
d_gene: TRBD2
abundance: .
v_gene: TRBV7-2

CDR3nt: TGTGCCAGCAGCTTGGAGGGACGGGCCTCCTACGAGCAGTACTTC
CDR3aa: CASSLEGRASYEQYF
len: 15
j_gene: TRBJ2-7
d_gene: .
abundance: .
v_gene: TRBV7-9

CDR3nt: TGTGCCAGCAGTTTCGGTGACCAAGAGACCCAGTACTTC
CDR3aa: CASSFGDQETQYF
len: 13
j_gene: TRBJ2-5
d_gene: .
abundance: .
v_gene: TRBV12-3/TRBV12-4